The sequence of this T cell receptor (beta chain) was determined in a study of cytomegalovirus exposure and HLA in healthy donors. For this clone: What it recognizes is unknown.

The CDR3 is 14 amino acids. Germline CDR1 SGHNT, CDR2 YYREEE (reference sequence). Study conclusions and caveats: In vitro data verified a few CMV-associated chains as specific for CMV antigens. Sequencing likely generated an artifact that appeared as a cluster of highly shared sequence variants.

The PCR contained 60 Vbeta and 13 Jbeta primers. TCRdb keeps only in-frame clones here, not all; method: immunoSEQ multiplex PCR. The sample records around 170,000 clones, around 77% being singletons. The sequenced sample was PBMCs. The receptor was isolated from a man in his sixties in good health and CMV-seronegative. V and J are TRBV5-4 and TRBJ2-5; 11 nucleotides line up with TRBD2. The closer fit of TRBJ2-7 to the DNA end suggests the J call may be wrong. CDR3: CASGTSGGRYEQYF. CDR3 sequence (DNA): TGTGCCAGCGGAACTAGCGGGGGTCGCTACGAGCAGTACTTC.